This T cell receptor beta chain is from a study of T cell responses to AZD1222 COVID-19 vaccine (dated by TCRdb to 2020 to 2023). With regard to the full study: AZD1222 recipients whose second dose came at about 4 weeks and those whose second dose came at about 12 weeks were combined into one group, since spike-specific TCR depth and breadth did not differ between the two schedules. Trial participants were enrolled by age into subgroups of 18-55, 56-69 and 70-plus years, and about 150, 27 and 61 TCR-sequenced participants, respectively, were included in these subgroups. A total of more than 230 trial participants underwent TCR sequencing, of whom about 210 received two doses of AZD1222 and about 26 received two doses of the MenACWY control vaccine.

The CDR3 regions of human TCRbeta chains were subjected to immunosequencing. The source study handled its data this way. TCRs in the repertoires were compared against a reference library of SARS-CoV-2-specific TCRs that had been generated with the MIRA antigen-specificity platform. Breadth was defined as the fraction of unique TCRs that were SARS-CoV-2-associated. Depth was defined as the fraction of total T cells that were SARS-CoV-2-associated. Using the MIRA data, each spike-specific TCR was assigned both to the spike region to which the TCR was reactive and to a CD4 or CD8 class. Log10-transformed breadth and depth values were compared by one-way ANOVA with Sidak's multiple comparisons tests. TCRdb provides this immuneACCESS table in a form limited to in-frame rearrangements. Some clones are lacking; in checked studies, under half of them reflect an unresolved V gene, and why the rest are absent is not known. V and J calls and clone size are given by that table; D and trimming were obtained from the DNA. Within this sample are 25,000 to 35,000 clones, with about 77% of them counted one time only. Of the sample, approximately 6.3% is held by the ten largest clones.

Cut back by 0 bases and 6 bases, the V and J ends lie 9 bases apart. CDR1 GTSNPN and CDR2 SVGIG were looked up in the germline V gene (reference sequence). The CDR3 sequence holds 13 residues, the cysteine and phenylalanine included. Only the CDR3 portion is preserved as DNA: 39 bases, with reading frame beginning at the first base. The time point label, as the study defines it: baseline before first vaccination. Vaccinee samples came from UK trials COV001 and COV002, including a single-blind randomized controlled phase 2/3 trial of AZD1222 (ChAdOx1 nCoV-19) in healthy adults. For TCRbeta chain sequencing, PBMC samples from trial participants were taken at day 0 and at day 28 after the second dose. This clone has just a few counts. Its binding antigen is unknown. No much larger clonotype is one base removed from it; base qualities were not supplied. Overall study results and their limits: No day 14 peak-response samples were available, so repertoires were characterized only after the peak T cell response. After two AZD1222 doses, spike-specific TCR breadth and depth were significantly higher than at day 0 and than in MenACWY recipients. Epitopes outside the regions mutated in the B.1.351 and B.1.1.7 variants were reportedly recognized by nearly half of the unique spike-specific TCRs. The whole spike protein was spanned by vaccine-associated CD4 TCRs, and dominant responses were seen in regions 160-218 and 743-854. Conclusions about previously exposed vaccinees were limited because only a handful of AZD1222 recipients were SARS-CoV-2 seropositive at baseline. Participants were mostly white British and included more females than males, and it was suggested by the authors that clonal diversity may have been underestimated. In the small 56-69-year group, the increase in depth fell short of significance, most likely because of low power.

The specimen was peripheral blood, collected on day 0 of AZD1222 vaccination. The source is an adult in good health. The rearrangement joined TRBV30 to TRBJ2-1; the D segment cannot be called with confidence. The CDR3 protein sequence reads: CAWSVHGGNEQFF. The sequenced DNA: TGTGCCTGGAGTGTACATGGCGGCAATGAGCAGTTCTTC.